Reported below is one TCR beta chain. Only in-frame clones appear in the TCRdb table, and some are missing; sequencing was by immunoSEQ multiplex PCR. Among 60,000 or so clones listed, less than 95% were seen once. This specimen belongs to a study of T cell changes during pregnancy in multiple sclerosis. This specimen was peripheral blood, taken in the second trimester of pregnancy. This TCR was recovered from a female donor in good health, enrolled as a control in a pregnancy study.

CDR3 nucleotide sequence: TGTGCCAGCAGTGAAGCTCTAGCGGAAGGTACGCAGTATTTT. Its translation: CASSEALAEGTQYF. The rearrangement links TRBV2 to TRBJ2-3, with 7 bases aligning to TRBD2. This CDR3 spans 14 amino acids. Trimming at V came to 0 bases and at J to 8 bases, leaving 5 bases not matched to a gene. Germline CDR1 and CDR2: SNHLY and FYNNEI.